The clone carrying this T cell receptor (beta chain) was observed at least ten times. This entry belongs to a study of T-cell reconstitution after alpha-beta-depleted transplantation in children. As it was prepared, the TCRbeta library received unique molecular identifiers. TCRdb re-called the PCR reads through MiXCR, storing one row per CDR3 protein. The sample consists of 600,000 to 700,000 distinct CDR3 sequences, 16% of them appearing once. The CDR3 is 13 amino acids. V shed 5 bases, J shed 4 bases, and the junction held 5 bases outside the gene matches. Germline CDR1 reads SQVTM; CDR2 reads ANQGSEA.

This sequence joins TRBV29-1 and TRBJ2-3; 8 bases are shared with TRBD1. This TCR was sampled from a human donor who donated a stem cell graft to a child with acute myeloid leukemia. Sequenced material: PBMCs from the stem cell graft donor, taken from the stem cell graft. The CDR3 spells CSVSDRGSDTQYF. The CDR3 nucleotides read TGCAGCGTTAGTGACAGGGGATCAGATACGCAGTATTTT.